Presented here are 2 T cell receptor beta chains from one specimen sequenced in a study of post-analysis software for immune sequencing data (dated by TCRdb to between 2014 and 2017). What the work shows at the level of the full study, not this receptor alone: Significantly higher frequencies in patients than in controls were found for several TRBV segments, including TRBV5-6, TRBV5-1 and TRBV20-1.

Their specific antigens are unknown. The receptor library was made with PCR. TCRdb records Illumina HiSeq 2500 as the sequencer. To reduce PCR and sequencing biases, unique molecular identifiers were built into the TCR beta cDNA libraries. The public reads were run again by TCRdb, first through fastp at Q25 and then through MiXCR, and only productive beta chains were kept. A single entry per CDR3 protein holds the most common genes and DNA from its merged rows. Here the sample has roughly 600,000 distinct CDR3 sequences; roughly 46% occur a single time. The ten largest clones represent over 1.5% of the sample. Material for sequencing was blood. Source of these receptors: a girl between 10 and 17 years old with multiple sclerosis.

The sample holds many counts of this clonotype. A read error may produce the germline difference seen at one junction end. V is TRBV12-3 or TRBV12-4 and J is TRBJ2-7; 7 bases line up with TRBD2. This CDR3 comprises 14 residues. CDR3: CASSLGGSSYEQYF. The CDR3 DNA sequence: TGCGCCAGCAGCTTGGGCGGGAGCTCCTACGAGCAGTACTTC.

CDR3 residues: CAIRPGSGGETQYF. Here the CDR3 DNA reads TGTGCCATCAGACCCGGGTCAGGGGGAGAGACCCAGTACTTC. The chain joins TRBV10-3 to TRBJ2-5; TRBD1 aligns across 7 bases. Trimming removed 6 bases from V and 4 bases from J; junction bases left unmatched: 8. Germline V gives CDR1 ENHRY, CDR2 SYGVKD. The CDR3 covers 14 residues.